A selection of T cell receptor beta chains follows, all from one sample in a study of cytomegalovirus exposure and HLA in healthy donors. Assay: immunoSEQ multiplex PCR; the TCRdb copy retains only in-frame clones and omits some. Of approximately 73,000 clones listed, over 70% were seen once; the top ten hold under 25%. Material: PBMCs. Source of these receptors: a woman between 40 and 55 years old in good health and CMV-seropositive. CDR3s include the opening cysteine and the closing phenylalanine or tryptophan. A D gene is named only where the DNA matches it firmly. Clone sizes are given selectively: once, few, many, or a class where the clone is expanded.

j_call v_call d_call clone_size cdr3_aa cdr3_nt
TRBJ1-4 TRBV4-2 TRBD1 - CASSPSRAGGEKLFF TGTGCCAGCAGCCCGTCCAGGGCAGGGGGTGAAAAACTGTTTTTT
TRBJ1-1 TRBV12-1 - - CASSSRDTEAFF TGTGCCAGCAGCTCCAGGGACACTGAAGCTTTCTTT
TRBJ2-3 TRBV4-2 TRBD2 - CASSQDPGLAGGTDTQYF TGTGCCAGCAGCCAAGATCCCGGTCTAGCGGGAGGTACAGATACGCAGTATTTT
TRBJ1-5 TRBV28 - - CASSFRGFKVRDQPQHF TGTGCCAGCAGTTTCCGGGGTTTCAAGGTAAGGGATCAGCCCCAGCATTTT
TRBJ1-2 TRBV7-9 - once CASSLPHWGGVNYGYTF TGTGCCAGCAGCTTACCCCATTGGGGAGGAGTTAACTATGGCTACACCTTC
TRBJ1-2 TRBV6-1 - - CASSELTGGYTF TGTGCCAGCAGTGAACTAACAGGTGGCTACACCTTC
TRBJ1-2 TRBV28 TRBD1 - CASSSSGTGTHGYTF TGTGCCAGCAGTTCGTCCGGGACAGGGACTCATGGCTACACCTTC
TRBJ2-4 TRBV5-6 - once CASSLQGLAKNIQYF TGTGCCAGCAGCTTGCAGGGACTAGCCAAAAACATTCAGTACTTC
TRBJ2-1 TRBV6-6 TRBD2 - CASSYPNNLAGVGQFF TGTGCCAGCAGTTACCCGAACAACTTAGCGGGAGTGGGGCAGTTCTTC
TRBJ2-5 TRBV5-1 - - CARSMDPGLGTQYF TGCGCCAGAAGCATGGACCCCGGGTTAGGGACCCAGTACTTC
TRBJ2-1 TRBV7-9 TRBD2 - CASSLTRPSGSRENEQFF TGTGCCAGCAGCTTAACTCGTCCTAGCGGGAGCCGCGAGAATGAGCAGTTCTTC
TRBJ1-5 TRBV18 - - CASSSTELSNQPQHF TGTGCCAGCTCGTCCACCGAGCTTAGCAATCAGCCCCAGCATTTT
TRBJ2-5 TRBV19 TRBD2 - CASRGVRDQETQYF TGTGCCAGTCGGGGGGTAAGAGATCAAGAGACCCAGTACTTC
TRBJ2-3 TRBV6-7 TRBD2 - CASSPSGAGVDTQYF TGTGCCAGCAGTCCTAGCGGAGCTGGGGTGGATACGCAGTATTTT
TRBJ1-1 TRBV5-6 - - CASSPGSTEAFF TGTGCCAGCAGCCCAGGGTCGACTGAAGCTTTCTTT
TRBJ2-1 TRBV19 TRBD1 few CASSIDRGTYNEQFF TGTGCCAGTAGTATTGACAGGGGCACCTACAATGAGCAGTTCTTC
TRBJ1-1 TRBV30 TRBD1 once CAWKDRAGTEAFF TGTGCCTGGAAGGACAGGGCGGGCACTGAAGCTTTCTTT
TRBJ1-5 TRBV19 TRBD1 - CASSISFAGQGTTMWPQHF TGTGCCAGTAGTATAAGTTTTGCGGGACAGGGGACGACTATGTGGCCCCAGCATTTT
TRBJ1-6 TRBV18 TRBD1 - CASSQDRVNSPLHF TGTGCCAGCTCACAGGACAGGGTTAATTCACCCCTCCACTTT
TRBJ2-3 TRBV5-1 TRBD2 - CASSAGTSVSTDTQYF TGCGCCAGCAGCGCTGGGACTAGCGTTAGCACAGATACGCAGTATTTT
TRBJ1-2 TRBV6-5 - - CASSLSGETNYGYTF TGTGCCAGCAGCCTCTCGGGGGAGACAAACTATGGCTACACCTTC
TRBJ2-5 TRBV11-3 - - CASSLGGGSETQYF TGTGCCAGCAGCCTGGGCGGAGGGTCAGAGACCCAGTACTTC
TRBJ2-2 TRBV5-6 TRBD1 few CASSLPGGTGELFF TGTGCCAGCAGCTTGCCAGGGGGCACCGGGGAGCTGTTTTTT
TRBJ2-1 TRBV29-1 - - CSVDIPLEGANGYNEQFF TGCAGCGTTGATATCCCTCTGGAGGGGGCTAATGGCTACAATGAGCAGTTCTTC
TRBJ1-1 TRBV6-5 TRBD1 - CASSYQTGAEKAFF TGTGCCAGCAGTTATCAAACAGGGGCCGAGAAGGCTTTCTTT
TRBJ2-3 TRBV9 - - CASSVVGRAALDTQYF TGTGCCAGCAGCGTAGTAGGCAGGGCAGCTCTAGATACGCAGTATTTT
TRBJ2-1 TRBV7-3 TRBD2 - CASSLGTSVDEQFF TGTGCCAGCAGCTTAGGGACTAGCGTGGATGAGCAGTTCTTC
TRBJ2-1 TRBV4-2 - - CASSQPPQGGSNEQFF TGTGCCAGCAGCCAGCCCCCCCAGGGGGGCTCCAATGAGCAGTTCTTC
TRBJ2-4 TRBV5-6 TRBD1 - CASSLRGQGASKNIQYF TGTGCCAGCAGCCTGAGGGGACAGGGGGCTTCCAAAAACATTCAGTACTTC
TRBJ1-2 TRBV7-3 - few CASSIDGGSSYYGYTF TGTGCCAGCAGCATAGATGGCGGTTCCTCGTACTATGGCTACACCTTC
TRBJ2-6 TRBV30 TRBD2 - CAWRPGLEVSGANVLTF TGTGCCTGGAGGCCGGGACTAGAGGTTTCTGGGGCCAACGTCCTGACTTTC
TRBJ1-2 TRBV7-9 TRBD1 few CASSHDRDRGFGGYTF TGTGCCAGCAGCCACGACAGGGACAGGGGTTTCGGTGGCTACACCTTC
TRBJ2-7 TRBV28 TRBD1 - CASSLWAGTGVYEQYF TGTGCCAGCAGTTTATGGGCCGGGACAGGGGTATACGAGCAGTACTTC
TRBJ1-1 TRBV18 - - CASSRDLSTEAFF TGTGCCAGCTCACGAGATCTGAGCACTGAAGCTTTCTTT
TRBJ1-2 TRBV4-1 TRBD1 - CASSQTGADNYGYTF TGCGCCAGCAGCCAAACAGGGGCTGATAACTATGGCTACACCTTC
TRBJ2-1 TRBV5-6 TRBD2 once CASSSPLAGGRYNEQFF TGTGCCAGCAGCTCTCCTCTAGCGGGAGGGAGGTACAATGAGCAGTTCTTC
TRBJ1-1 TRBV6-6 - - CASSYPGNTEAFF TGTGCCAGCAGTTACCCGGGGAACACTGAAGCTTTCTTT
TRBJ2-7 TRBV5-1 - - CASSGQTNSYEQYF TGCGCCAGCAGTGGTCAAACTAACTCCTACGAGCAGTACTTC
TRBJ2-3 TRBV30 - - CAWILAGSTDTQYF TGTGCCTGGATACTCGCTGGTAGCACAGATACGCAGTATTTT
TRBJ2-1 TRBV19 TRBD2 once CASSIGGVSEQFF TGTGCCAGTAGTATTGGGGGGGTGAGTGAGCAGTTCTTC
TRBJ2-2 TRBV7-6 TRBD2 - CASSLALAGVSGELFF TGTGCCAGCAGCTTAGCGCTAGCGGGAGTTTCCGGGGAGCTGTTTTTT
TRBJ2-1 TRBV6-1 - - CASSLRLPSYNEQFF TGTGCCAGTTCTTTGCGACTTCCCTCCTACAATGAGCAGTTCTTC
TRBJ1-1 TRBV19 - - CASSILNTEAFF TGTGCCAGTAGTATCTTAAACACTGAAGCTTTCTTT
TRBJ2-2 TRBV7-6 TRBD1 - CASSLAWGTGGAGELFF TGTGCCAGCAGCTTAGCATGGGGGACAGGAGGGGCCGGGGAGCTGTTTTTT
TRBJ1-3 TRBV5-1 TRBD1 - CASSLEQGSRNTIYF TGCGCCAGCAGCTTGGAACAGGGGTCTCGAAACACCATATATTTT
TRBJ1-3 TRBV5-1 - - CASSLALRTASGNTIYF TGCGCCAGCAGCTTGGCCCTTCGGACAGCCTCTGGAAACACCATATATTTT
TRBJ1-4 TRBV7-9 TRBD1 - CASSRTTGASRTNEKLFF TGTGCCAGCAGTCGGACGACAGGGGCATCCCGAACTAATGAAAAACTGTTTTTT
TRBJ2-1 TRBV6-5 - - CASSQGLQQFF TGTGCCAGCAGTCAAGGACTGCAGCAGTTCTTC
TRBJ1-2 TRBV6-1 - few CASSEATGANYGYTF TGTGCCAGCAGTGAAGCGACGGGGGCTAACTATGGCTACACCTTC
TRBJ2-1 TRBV19 - - CASRPASRAHEQFF TGTGCCAGTAGGCCGGCCAGCAGGGCCCATGAGCAGTTCTTC
TRBJ2-5 TRBV4-1 - - CASSQEQGYETQYF TGCGCCAGCAGCCAAGAACAGGGCTACGAGACCCAGTACTTC